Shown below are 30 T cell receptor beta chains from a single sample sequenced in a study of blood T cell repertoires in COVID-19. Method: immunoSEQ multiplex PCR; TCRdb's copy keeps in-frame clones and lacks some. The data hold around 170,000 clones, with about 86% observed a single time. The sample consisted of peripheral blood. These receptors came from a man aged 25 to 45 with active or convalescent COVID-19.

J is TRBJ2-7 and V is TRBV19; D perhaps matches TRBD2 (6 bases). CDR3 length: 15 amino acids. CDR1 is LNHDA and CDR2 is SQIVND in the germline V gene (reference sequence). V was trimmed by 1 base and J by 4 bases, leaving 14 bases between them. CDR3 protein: CASSIVPGDVYEQYF. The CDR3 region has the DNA TGTGCCAGTAGTATAGTGCCGGGAGACGTATACGAGCAGTACTTC.

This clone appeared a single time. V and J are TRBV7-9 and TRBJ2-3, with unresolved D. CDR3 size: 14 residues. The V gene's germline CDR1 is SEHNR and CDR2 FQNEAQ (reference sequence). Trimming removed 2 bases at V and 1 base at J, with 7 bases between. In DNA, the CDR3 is TGTGCCAGCAGCTTAACTCGGGGCACAGATACGCAGTATTTT. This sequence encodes CASSLTRGTDTQYF.

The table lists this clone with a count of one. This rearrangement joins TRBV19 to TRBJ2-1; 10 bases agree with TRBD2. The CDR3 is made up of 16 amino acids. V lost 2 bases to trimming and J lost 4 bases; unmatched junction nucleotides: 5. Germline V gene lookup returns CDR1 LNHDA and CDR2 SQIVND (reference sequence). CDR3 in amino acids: CASSIMGLASYNEQFF. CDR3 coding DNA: TGTGCCAGTAGTATAATGGGACTAGCGAGTTACAATGAGCAGTTCTTC.

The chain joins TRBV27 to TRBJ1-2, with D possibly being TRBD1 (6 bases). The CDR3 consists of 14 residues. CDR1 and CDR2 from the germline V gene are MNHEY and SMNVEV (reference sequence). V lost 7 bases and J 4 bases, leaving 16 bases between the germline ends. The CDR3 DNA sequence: TGTGCCAGCACCTCGGGGGGCGGAGTCTATGGCTACACCTTC. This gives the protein CASTSGGGVYGYTF.

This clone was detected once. CDR3 bases: TGTGCCAGCAGCCGTTCCGGGACAGGACGGACTGAAGCTTTCTTT. Translating it yields CASSRSGTGRTEAFF. The chain recombines TRBV3-1 (or the pseudogene TRBV3-2) with TRBJ1-1; 8 bases match TRBD1. The V and J ends lost 4 bases and 5 bases, in that order; junction bases with no gene match: 9. The CDR3 is made up of 15 amino acids. CDR1 LGHDT and CDR2 YNNKEL come from the germline V gene (reference sequence).

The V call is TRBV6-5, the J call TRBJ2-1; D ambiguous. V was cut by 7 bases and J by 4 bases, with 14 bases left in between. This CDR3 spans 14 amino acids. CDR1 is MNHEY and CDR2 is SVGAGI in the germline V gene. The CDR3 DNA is TGTGCCAGCAAGACTTCCTCCTTATACAATGAGCAGTTCTTC. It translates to CASKTSSLYNEQFF.

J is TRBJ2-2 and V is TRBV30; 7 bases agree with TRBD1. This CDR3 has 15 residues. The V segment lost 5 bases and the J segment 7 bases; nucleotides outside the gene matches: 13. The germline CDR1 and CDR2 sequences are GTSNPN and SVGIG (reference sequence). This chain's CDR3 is CAWAQGLSFDGELFF. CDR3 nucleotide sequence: TGTGCCTGGGCACAGGGGCTAAGTTTTGACGGGGAGCTGTTTTTT.

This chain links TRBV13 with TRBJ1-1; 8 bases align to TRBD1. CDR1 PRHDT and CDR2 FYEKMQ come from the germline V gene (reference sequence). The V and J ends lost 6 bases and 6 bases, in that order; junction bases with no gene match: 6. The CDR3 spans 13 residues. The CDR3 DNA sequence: TGTGCCAGCAGTCCAGGGGGCCTGTCTGAAGCTTTCTTT. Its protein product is CASSPGGLSEAFF.

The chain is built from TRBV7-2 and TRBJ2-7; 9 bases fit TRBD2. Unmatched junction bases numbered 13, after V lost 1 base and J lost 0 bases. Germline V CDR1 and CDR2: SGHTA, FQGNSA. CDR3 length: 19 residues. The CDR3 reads CASSLEEVPSGAGSYEQYF. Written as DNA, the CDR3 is TGTGCCAGCAGCTTAGAGGAGGTTCCTAGCGGGGCCGGCTCCTACGAGCAGTACTTC.

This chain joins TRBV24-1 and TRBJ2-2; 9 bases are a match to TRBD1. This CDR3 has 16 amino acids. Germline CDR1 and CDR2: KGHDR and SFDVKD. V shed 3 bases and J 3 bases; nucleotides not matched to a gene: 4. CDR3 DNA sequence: TGTGCCACCAGTGATCAGGACAGGGGAGACACCGGGGAGCTGTTTTTT. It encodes CATSDQDRGDTGELFF.

This chain's CDR3 is CASSVDGQNTEAFF. CDR3 DNA sequence: TGTGCCAGCAGTGTTGACGGACAGAACACTGAAGCTTTCTTT. The rearrangement joins TRBV2 to TRBJ1-1; TRBD1 might be the D (5 bases). V was trimmed by 4 bases and J by 1 base, leaving 10 bases between them. The length of the CDR3 is 14 residues. Germline V gene sequence: CDR1 SNHLY, CDR2 FYNNEI.

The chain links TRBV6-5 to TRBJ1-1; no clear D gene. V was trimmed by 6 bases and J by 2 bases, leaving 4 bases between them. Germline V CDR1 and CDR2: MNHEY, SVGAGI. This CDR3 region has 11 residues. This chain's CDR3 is CASRLNTEAFF. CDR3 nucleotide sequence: TGTGCCAGCAGGTTAAACACTGAAGCTTTCTTT.

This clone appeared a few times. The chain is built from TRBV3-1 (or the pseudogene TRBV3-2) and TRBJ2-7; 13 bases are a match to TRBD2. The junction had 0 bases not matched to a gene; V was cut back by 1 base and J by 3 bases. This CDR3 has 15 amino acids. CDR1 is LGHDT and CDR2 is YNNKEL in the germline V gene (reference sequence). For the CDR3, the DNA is TGTGCCAGCAGCCAAGGGACTAGCGGGAGCTACGAGCAGTACTTC. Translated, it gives CASSQGTSGSYEQYF.

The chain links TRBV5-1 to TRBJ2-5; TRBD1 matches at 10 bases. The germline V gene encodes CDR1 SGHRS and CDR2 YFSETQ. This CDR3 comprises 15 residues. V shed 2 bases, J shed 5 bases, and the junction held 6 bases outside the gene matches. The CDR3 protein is CASSFDRGRAETQYF. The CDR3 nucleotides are TGCGCCAGCAGCTTCGACAGGGGGCGAGCCGAGACCCAGTACTTC.

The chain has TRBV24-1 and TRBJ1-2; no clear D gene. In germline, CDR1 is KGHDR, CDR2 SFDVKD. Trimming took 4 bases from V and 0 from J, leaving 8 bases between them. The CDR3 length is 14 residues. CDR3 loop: CATSDPTTNYGYTF. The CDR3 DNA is TGTGCCACCAGTGACCCGACTACTAACTATGGCTACACCTTC.

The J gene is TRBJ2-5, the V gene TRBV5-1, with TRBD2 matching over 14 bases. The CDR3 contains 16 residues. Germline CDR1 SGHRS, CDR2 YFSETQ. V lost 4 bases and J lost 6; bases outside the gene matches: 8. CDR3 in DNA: TGCGCCAGCAGCGACGGGACTAGCGGGAGTAGGAAGACCCAGTACTTC. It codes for CASSDGTSGSRKTQYF. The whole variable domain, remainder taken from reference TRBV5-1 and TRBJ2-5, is KAGVTQTPRYLIKTRGQQVTLSCSPISGHRSVSWYQQTPGQGLQFLFEYFSETQRNKGNFPGRFSGRQFSNSRSEMNVSTLELGDSALYLCASSDGTSGSRKTQYFGPGTRLLVL.

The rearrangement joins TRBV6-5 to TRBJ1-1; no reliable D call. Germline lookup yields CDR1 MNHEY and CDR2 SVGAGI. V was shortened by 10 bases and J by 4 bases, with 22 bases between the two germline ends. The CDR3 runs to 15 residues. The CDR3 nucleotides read TGTGCCATGACCGGCCAACGGGGAGAGGGCACTGAAGCTTTCTTT. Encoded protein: CAMTGQRGEGTEAFF.

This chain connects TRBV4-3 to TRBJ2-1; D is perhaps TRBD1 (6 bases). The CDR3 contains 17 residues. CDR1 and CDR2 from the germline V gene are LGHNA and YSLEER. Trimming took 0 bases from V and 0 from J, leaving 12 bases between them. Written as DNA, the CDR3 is TGCGCCAGCAGCCAAGACCGTACAGGGAGCTCCTACAATGAGCAGTTCTTC. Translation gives CASSQDRTGSSYNEQFF.

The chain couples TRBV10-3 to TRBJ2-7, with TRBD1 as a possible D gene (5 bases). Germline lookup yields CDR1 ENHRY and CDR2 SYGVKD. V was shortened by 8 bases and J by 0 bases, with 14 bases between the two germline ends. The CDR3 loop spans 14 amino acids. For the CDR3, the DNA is TGTGCCATCGCCGCACAGGCGTCCTCCTACGAGCAGTACTTC. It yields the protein CAIAAQASSYEQYF.

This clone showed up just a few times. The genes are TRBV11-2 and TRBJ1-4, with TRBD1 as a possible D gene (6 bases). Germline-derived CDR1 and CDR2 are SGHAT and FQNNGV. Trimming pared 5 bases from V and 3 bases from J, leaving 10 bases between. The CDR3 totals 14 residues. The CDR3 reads CASSPDSPNEKLFF. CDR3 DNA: TGTGCCAGCAGCCCGGACAGCCCTAATGAAAAACTGTTTTTT.

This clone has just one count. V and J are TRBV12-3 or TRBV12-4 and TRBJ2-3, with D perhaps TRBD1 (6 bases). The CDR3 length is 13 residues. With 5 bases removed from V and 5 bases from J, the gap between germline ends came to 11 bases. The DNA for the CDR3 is TGTGCCAGCAGTAGCTTCAGGGGAGATACGCAGTATTTT. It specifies CASSSFRGDTQYF.

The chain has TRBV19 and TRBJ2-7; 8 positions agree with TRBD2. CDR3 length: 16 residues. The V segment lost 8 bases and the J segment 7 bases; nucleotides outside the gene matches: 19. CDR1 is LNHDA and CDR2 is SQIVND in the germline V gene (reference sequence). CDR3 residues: CASSGGRREGYDEQYF. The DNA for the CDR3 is TGTGCCAGTTCGGGCGGGAGACGGGAGGGGTACGATGAGCAGTACTTC.

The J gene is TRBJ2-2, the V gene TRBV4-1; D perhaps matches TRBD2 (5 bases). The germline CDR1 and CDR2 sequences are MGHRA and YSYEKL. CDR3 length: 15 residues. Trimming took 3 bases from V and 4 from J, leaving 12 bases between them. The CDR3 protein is CASSHPGEGTGELFF. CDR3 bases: TGCGCCAGCAGCCACCCTGGAGAGGGCACCGGGGAGCTGTTTTTT.

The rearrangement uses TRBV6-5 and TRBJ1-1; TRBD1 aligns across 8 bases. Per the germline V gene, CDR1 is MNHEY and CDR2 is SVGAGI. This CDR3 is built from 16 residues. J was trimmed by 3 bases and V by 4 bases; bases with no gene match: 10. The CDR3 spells CASSSPRGQGDTEAFF. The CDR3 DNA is TGTGCCAGCAGTTCCCCACGCGGACAGGGAGACACTGAAGCTTTCTTT.

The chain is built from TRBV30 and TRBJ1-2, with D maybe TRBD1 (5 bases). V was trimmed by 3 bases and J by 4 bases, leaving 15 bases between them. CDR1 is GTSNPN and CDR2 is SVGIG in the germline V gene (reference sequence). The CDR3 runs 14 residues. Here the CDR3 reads CAWSPGGGTYGYTF. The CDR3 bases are TGTGCCTGGAGCCCGGGGGGGGGAACCTATGGCTACACCTTC.

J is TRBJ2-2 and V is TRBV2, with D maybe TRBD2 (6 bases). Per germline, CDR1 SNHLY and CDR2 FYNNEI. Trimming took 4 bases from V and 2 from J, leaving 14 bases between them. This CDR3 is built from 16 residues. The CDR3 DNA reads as TGTGCCAGCAGTGCTCTACTAGCAGACAACACCGGGGAGCTGTTTTTT. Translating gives CASSALLADNTGELFF.

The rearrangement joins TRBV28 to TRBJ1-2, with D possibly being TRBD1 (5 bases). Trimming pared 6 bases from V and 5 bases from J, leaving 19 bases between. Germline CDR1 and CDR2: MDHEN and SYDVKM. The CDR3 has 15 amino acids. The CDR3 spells CASRQTQGGVYGYTF. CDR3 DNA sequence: TGTGCCAGCAGGCAAACCCAGGGTGGGGTGTATGGCTACACCTTC.

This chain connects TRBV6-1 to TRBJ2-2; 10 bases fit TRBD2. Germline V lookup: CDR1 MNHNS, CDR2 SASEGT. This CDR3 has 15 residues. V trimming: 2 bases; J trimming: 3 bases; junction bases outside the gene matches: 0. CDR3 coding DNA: TGTGCCAGCAGTGAACTAGCGGGAGACACCGGGGAGCTGTTTTTT. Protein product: CASSELAGDTGELFF.

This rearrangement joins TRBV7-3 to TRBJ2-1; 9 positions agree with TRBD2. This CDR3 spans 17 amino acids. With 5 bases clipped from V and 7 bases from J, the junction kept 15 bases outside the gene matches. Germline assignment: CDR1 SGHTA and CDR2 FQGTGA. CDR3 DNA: TGTGCCAGCAGCCCACGAGGTGGAGCTAGCGGGGAGAATGAGCAGTTCTTC. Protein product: CASSPRGGASGENEQFF.

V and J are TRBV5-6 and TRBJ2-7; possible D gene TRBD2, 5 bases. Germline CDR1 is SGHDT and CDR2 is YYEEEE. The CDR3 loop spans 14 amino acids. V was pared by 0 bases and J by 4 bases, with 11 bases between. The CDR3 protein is CASSLGGKVYEQYF. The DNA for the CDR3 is TGTGCCAGCAGCTTGGGAGGGAAAGTATACGAGCAGTACTTC.